This T cell receptor (beta chain) was sequenced for a study of T cell changes during pregnancy in multiple sclerosis (dated by TCRdb to about 2019). In terms of the full investigation: Changes in the T cell repertoire over the course of pregnancy were examined in this study in women with multiple sclerosis.

Turning to this clone: Its specific antigen is unknown. No base quality information exists; no much larger clone differs at one position.

Inclusive of the bounding cysteine and phenylalanine, the CDR3 is 15 residues long. The entry retains the CDR3 DNA only, 45 bases that are in frame from base 1. Trimming at the junction amounts to 4 bases on V and 5 bases on J, and the germline ends lie 16 bases apart. According to the germline V gene, CDR1 reads SGHRS and CDR2 reads YFSETQ. The library was built by means of the immunoSEQ multiplex PCR assay. This is the immuneACCESS table as TCRdb keeps it, with only in-frame sequences that have V and J called. A part of the clones is gone; compared with another copy, unresolved V genes explain less than half, and the rest is unexplained. The sample table records around 61,000 clones; approximately 90% of these occur just once. The ten top clones hold less than 1.5% of the sample.

This specimen consisted of peripheral blood, obtained in the third trimester of pregnancy. The receptor's source is a female donor in good health, enrolled as a control in a pregnancy study. The chain uses TRBV5-1 and TRBJ1-5; no D gene is confidently identified. At the DNA level, the sequence is TGCGCCAGCAGCCGATTCTCGGGTATAGATCAGCCCCAGCATTTT. The encoded protein is CASSRFSGIDQPQHF.